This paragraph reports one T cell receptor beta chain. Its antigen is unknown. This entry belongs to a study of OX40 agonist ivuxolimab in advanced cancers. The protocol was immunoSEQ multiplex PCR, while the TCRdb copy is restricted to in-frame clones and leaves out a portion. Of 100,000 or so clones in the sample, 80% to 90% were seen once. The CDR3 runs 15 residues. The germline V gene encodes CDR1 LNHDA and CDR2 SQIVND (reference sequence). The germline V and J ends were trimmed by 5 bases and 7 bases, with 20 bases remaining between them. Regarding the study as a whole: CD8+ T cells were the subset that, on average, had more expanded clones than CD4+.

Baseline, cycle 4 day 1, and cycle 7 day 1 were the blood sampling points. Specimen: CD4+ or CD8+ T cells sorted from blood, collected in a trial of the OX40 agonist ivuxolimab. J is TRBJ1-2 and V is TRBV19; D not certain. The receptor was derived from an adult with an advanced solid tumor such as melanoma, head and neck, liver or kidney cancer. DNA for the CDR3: TGTGCCAGTAGTTCATTCGGGGTGGAATTGAGTGGCTACACCTTC. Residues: CASSSFGVELSGYTF.